Ten or more counts support the clone carrying this TCR beta chain. Its antigen remains unknown. Amplification targeted TCR beta CDR3 regions from RNA transcripts. TCR CDR3 regions were first amplified by RT-PCR with HTBI primers. Using its own MiXCR run on the multiplex PCR reads, TCRdb lists one record per CDR3 protein. The table lists fewer than 650,000 distinct CDR3 sequences, 14% to 15% of them singletons, with roughly 4.3% in the top ten. The entry originates in a study of T cells in Graves' hyperthyroidism and ophthalmopathy. About the study: Peripheral blood was taken when the disease was first diagnosed, before any treatment began.

The PBMCs had their origin in less than 13 ml of fresh peripheral blood. Points from the study as a whole: Most thyroid clonotypes expanded above 0.001 were also detected in blood.

Germline CDR1 and CDR2: SGHRS and YFSETQ. This CDR3 region has 13 residues. J lost 4 bases, V lost 5 bases, and 4 bases had no gene match. The receptor's source is a woman aged 40 to 50 with Graves' ophthalmopathy. The rearrangement links TRBV5-1 to TRBJ1-1; 8 bases fit TRBD1. Sequencing input: blood. The chain's CDR3 is CASRTGQGTEAFF. The DNA of the CDR3 is TGCGCCAGCAGGACCGGACAGGGCACTGAAGCTTTCTTT.